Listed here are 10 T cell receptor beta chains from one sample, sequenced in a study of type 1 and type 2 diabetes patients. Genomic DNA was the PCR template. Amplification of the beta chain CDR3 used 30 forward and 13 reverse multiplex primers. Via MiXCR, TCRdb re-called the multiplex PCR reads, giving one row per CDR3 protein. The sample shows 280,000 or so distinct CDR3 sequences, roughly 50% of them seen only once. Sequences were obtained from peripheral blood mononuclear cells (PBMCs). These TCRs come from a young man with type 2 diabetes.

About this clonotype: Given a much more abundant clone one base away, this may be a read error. CDR3 residues: CAVSRGVTEAFF. CDR3 DNA sequence: TGTGCCGTCAGTCGGGGCGTGACTGAAGCTTTCTTT. The chain carries TRBV10-3 and TRBJ1-1; possibly TRBD1 for D (5 bases). CDR3 length: 12 amino acids. Germline loops: CDR1 ENHRY, CDR2 SYGVKD.

The CDR3 region is CASSTTGGKLTQYF. CDR3 DNA sequence: TGTGCCAGCAGCACCACAGGGGGCAAATTGACCCAGTACTTC. This chain uses TRBV7-2 with TRBJ2-7, with 9 nucleotides matching TRBD1. With the DNA end fitting TRBJ2-5 better, the J assignment may be wrong. This CDR3 region has 14 residues. CDR1 is SGHTA and CDR2 is FQGNSA in the germline V gene.

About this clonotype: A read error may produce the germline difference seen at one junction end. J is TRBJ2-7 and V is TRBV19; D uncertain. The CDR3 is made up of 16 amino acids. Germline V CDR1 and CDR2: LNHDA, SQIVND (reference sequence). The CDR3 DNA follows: TGTGCCAGTAGTGACGGTGAGCGCCCTGCAACCCACGAGCAGGACTTC. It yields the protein CASSDGERPATHEQDF.

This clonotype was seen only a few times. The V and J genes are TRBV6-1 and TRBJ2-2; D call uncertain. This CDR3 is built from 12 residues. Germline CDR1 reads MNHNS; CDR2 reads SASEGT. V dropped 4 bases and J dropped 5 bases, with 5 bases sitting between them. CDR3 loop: CASSVPTGELFF. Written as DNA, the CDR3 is TGTGCCAGCAGTGTCCCAACCGGGGAGCTGTTTTTT.

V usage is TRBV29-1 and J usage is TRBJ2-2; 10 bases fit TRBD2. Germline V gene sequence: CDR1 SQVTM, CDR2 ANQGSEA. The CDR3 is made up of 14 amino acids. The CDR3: CSALAGAFTGELFF. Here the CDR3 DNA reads TGCAGTGCTCTAGCGGGGGCCTTCACCGGGGAGCTGTTTTTT.

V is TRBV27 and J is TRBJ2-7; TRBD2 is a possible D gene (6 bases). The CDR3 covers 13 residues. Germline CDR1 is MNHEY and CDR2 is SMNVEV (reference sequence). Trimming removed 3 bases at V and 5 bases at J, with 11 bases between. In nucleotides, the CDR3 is TGTGCCAGCAGTTTGGGACTTTCCCACGAGCAGTACTTC. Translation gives CASSLGLSHEQYF.

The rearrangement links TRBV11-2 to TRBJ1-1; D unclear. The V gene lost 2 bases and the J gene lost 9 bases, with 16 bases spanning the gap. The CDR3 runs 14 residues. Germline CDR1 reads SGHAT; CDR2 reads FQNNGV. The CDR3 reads CASSLMEIAGKAFF. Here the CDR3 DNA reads TGTGCCAGCAGCTTAATGGAAATTGCGGGAAAAGCTTTCTTT.

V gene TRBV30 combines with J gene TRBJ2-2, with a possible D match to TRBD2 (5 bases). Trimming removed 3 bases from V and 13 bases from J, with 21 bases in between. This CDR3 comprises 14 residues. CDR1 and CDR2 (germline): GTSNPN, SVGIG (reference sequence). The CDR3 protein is CAWSAGLTTDMLFF. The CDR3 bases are TGTGCCTGGAGCGCGGGCCTAACCACAGATATGCTGTTTTTT.

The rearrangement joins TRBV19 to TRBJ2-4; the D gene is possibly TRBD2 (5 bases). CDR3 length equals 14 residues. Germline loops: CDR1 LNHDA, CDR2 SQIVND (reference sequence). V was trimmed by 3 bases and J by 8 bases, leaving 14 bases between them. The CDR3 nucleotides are TGTGCCAGTAGTATGGGTCTAGCAACAGACATTCAGTACTTC. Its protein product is CASSMGLATDIQYF.

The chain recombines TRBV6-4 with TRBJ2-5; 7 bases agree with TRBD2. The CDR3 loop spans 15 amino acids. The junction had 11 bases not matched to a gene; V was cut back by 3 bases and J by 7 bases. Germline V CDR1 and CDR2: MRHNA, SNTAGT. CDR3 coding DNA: TGTGCCAGCAGTGAGCTCCCAGGAGGCGGGGGGACCCAGTACTTC. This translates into CASSELPGGGGTQYF.